The T cell receptor beta chain described here comes from a study of blood T cell repertoires in COVID-19. Whole-study context: T cells, B-cell-depleted T cells, or PBMCs supplied cDNA or gDNA.

This CDR3 is built from 15 residues. Germline values: CDR1 MNHEY, CDR2 SVGEGT. V lost 6 bases to trimming and J lost 2 bases; unmatched junction nucleotides: 2. This clone was seen a handful of times. Authors' analysis steps: Reference gene primer amplification yielded estimated nucleated cell counts. Libraries were prepared by immunoSEQ multiplex PCR; TCRdb keeps only in-frame clonotypes and omits some of them. That table supplies the V and J calls and clone size; D and trimming were determined from the DNA. The sample consists of about 170,000 clones, just under 85% of them appearing once. Those enrolled in Seattle joined during active infection and were followed longitudinally afterward.

Sequencing was done on a sample of peripheral blood. This chain uses TRBV6-2 or TRBV6-3 with TRBJ2-7; TRBD2 agrees at 15 bases. This TCR was sampled from a woman of 80 years or more with COVID-19, enrolled during active disease. For the CDR3, the DNA is TGTGCCAGCAGCGGACTAGCGGGAGGGACCTACGAGCAGTACTTC. Protein product: CASSGLAGGTYEQYF.